A single sample gave rise to the 28 T cell receptor beta chains below, sequenced in a study of cytomegalovirus exposure and HLA in healthy donors. The table came from immunoSEQ multiplex PCR; TCRdb's copy has only in-frame clones and leaves some out. The table lists over 200,000 clones, around 88% of them singletons. Sequencing was performed on PBMCs. The receptors here all came from a woman younger than 35 in good health and CMV-seronegative.

The sample holds a few counts of this clone. This chain links TRBV6-1 with TRBJ2-1; 8 bases map to TRBD2. Germline CDR1 and CDR2: MNHNS and SASEGT. The junction had 4 bases not matched to a gene; V was cut back by 2 bases and J by 4 bases. This CDR3 contains 15 residues. CDR3 DNA sequence: TGTGCCAGCAGTGAATACCGGGGGGGTTACAATGAGCAGTTCTTC. Its translation is CASSEYRGGYNEQFF.

V usage is TRBV5-6 and J usage is TRBJ1-1, with TRBD1 identical over 7 bases. Germline V gives CDR1 SGHDT, CDR2 YYEEEE. J was trimmed by 1 base and V by 2 bases; bases with no gene match: 5. The CDR3 contains 15 residues. As DNA, the CDR3 is TGTGCCAGCAGCTTCACGGGACAGAGGAACACTGAAGCTTTCTTT. Its protein is CASSFTGQRNTEAFF.

The chain recombines TRBV29-1 with TRBJ2-3, with 7 bases matching TRBD1. The CDR3 is 16 residues long. V was clipped by 6 bases and J by 1 base; unmatched bases: 13. Germline V gives CDR1 SQVTM, CDR2 ANQGSEA. The CDR3 loop reads CSVDDREGWGTDTQYF. The CDR3 nucleotides are TGCAGCGTGGATGACAGGGAAGGGTGGGGCACAGATACGCAGTATTTT.

The genes are TRBV11-2 and TRBJ2-3; a weak D match, TRBD1 (6 bases). The V end lost 5 bases, the J end lost 3 bases, and 15 bases lay between the germline ends. Germline V gives CDR1 SGHAT, CDR2 FQNNGV. This CDR3 is 15 amino acids long. The CDR3 DNA follows: TGTGCCAGCAGCCATAGATCCAGGGGTACAGATACGCAGTATTTT. It is translated as CASSHRSRGTDTQYF.

This rearrangement joins TRBV7-8 to TRBJ2-3; 9 bases agree with TRBD1. V lost 7 bases and J lost 5; bases outside the gene matches: 10. Germline V gene data show CDR1 as SGHVS and CDR2 as FQNEAQ. This CDR3 is built from 15 residues. The DNA for the CDR3 is TGTGCCAGCACTAATGCGGGACAGGGAAGAGATACGCAGTATTTT. Translated: CASTNAGQGRDTQYF. Complete variable domain (other parts from reference TRBV7-8 and TRBJ2-3): GAGVSQSPRYKVAKRGQDVALRCDPISGHVSLFWYQQALGQGPEFLTYFQNEAQLDKSGLPSDRFFAERPEGSVSTLKIQRTQQEDSAVYLCASTNAGQGRDTQYFGPGTRLTVL.

The J gene is TRBJ2-1, the V gene TRBV11-2, with D unresolved. Trimming stripped 1 base from V and 8 bases from J, with 6 bases between. CDR3 length: 12 amino acids. Germline CDR1 is SGHAT and CDR2 is FQNNGV. CDR3 in amino acids: CASSLGLYEQFF. CDR3 bases: TGTGCCAGCAGCTTAGGGCTCTATGAGCAGTTCTTC.

This clone has a single count. The chain's CDR3 is CASTQGVNQPQHF. CDR3 bases: TGTGCCAGCACGCAGGGGGTCAATCAGCCCCAGCATTTT. V gene TRBV2 combines with J gene TRBJ1-5; 7 positions agree with TRBD1. V was pared by 7 bases and J by 3 bases, with 3 bases of the junction left unmatched. Germline lookup yields CDR1 SNHLY and CDR2 FYNNEI. The length of the CDR3 is 13 residues.

The chain uses TRBV7-3 and TRBJ2-3; 13 bases are a match to TRBD2. Per the germline V gene, CDR1 is SGHTA and CDR2 is FQGTGA. Losses at the gene ends were 3 bases for V and 3 bases for J; bases not matched to a gene: 3. The CDR3 has 16 amino acids. In nucleotides, the CDR3 is TGTGCCAGCAGCTTCGGGACTAGCGGGATAACAGATACGCAGTATTTT. As protein: CASSFGTSGITDTQYF.

CDR3 nucleotide sequence: TGTGCCAGCAGCTTCGGGACAGGGAGCATGGAGACCCAGTACTTC. It encodes CASSFGTGSMETQYF. The genes are TRBV11-2 and TRBJ2-5; 9 nucleotides align to TRBD1. J gave up 5 bases and V 3 bases, and 7 bases lay outside the gene matches. Germline assignment: CDR1 SGHAT and CDR2 FQNNGV. The CDR3 totals 15 residues.

This clone was seen once. This rearrangement joins TRBV27 to TRBJ2-3, with 10 bases matching TRBD2. The CDR3 runs 18 residues. Germline V CDR1 and CDR2: MNHEY, SMNVEV (reference sequence). V lost 2 bases and J lost 2; bases outside the gene matches: 10. The CDR3 DNA is TGTGCCAGCAGTTTAGGTTTAGCTAGCGGGAGATCCACAGATACGCAGTATTTT. It yields the protein CASSLGLASGRSTDTQYF.

The genes are TRBV7-9 and TRBJ2-7; weak D call: TRBD2 (5 bases). Per the germline V gene, CDR1 is SEHNR and CDR2 is FQNEAQ (reference sequence). The CDR3 is 15 residues long. The germline V and J ends were trimmed by 5 bases and 3 bases, with 17 bases remaining between them. CDR3 DNA: TGTGCCAGCAGCATACCTTTGGGCGGGCACTACGAGCAGTACTTC. Translating it yields CASSIPLGGHYEQYF.

The CDR3 DNA follows: TGTGCCAGCAGTTACTCGGGGCCCTGGGACACTGAAGCTTTCTTT. It yields the protein CASSYSGPWDTEAFF. The chain recombines TRBV6-5 with TRBJ1-1, with a weak D call TRBD1 (5 bases). The CDR3 has 15 residues. CDR1 MNHEY and CDR2 SVGAGI come from the germline V gene. Trimming cost V 0 bases and J 3 bases, with 11 bases left between them.

The J gene is TRBJ2-2, the V gene TRBV4-3, with D unclear. CDR3 length: 14 amino acids. Germline V gene lookup returns CDR1 LGHNA and CDR2 YSLEER. The V and J ends lost 0 bases and 8 bases respectively, with 10 bases between them. CDR3 loop: CASSQEEGAGELFF. CDR3 DNA sequence: TGCGCCAGCAGCCAAGAGGAAGGAGCGGGGGAGCTGTTTTTT.

The rearrangement joins TRBV14 to TRBJ1-1; D not certain. The CDR3 has 17 residues. Trimming removed 0 bases at V and 1 base at J, with 15 bases between. Per the germline V gene, CDR1 is SGHDN and CDR2 is FVKESK. CDR3 sequence: CASSQEEVTRRNTEAFF. The CDR3 DNA follows: TGTGCCAGCAGCCAAGAGGAGGTAACGAGACGGAACACTGAAGCTTTCTTT.

The chain has TRBV28 and TRBJ2-4; 9 bases are a match to TRBD2. The germline gives CDR1 MDHEN, CDR2 SYDVKM. This CDR3 contains 16 residues. Unmatched junction bases numbered 3, after V lost 2 bases and J lost 1 base. CDR3 loop: CASSLDLAGAKNIQYF. CDR3 in DNA: TGTGCCAGCAGTTTAGACCTAGCGGGGGCCAAAAACATTCAGTACTTC.

The chain uses TRBV2 and TRBJ1-5; a weak D match, TRBD1 (6 bases). CDR3 length: 15 amino acids. V lost 5 bases to trimming and J lost 0 bases, with 11 bases between them. Germline CDR1 and CDR2: SNHLY and FYNNEI. CDR3 protein: CASSPVTGSNQPQHF. Here the CDR3 DNA reads TGTGCCAGCAGTCCCGTGACAGGTAGCAATCAGCCCCAGCATTTT. Together with reference TRBV2 and TRBJ1-5, the CDR3 gives the full variable domain: EPEVTQTPSHQVTQMGQEVILRCVPISNHLYFYWYRQILGQKVEFLVSFYNNEISEKSEIFDDQFSVERPDGSNFTLKIRSTKLEDSAMYFCASSPVTGSNQPQHFGDGTRLSIL.

The chain is built from TRBV19 and TRBJ2-1, with 10 positions matching TRBD2. There are 15 residues in the CDR3. J lost 6 bases, V lost 5 bases, and 7 bases had no gene match. Germline CDR1 reads LNHDA; CDR2 reads SQIVND (reference sequence). CDR3 DNA: TGTGCCAGTAGTGGAGCGGGAGGGCCCCGCAATGAGCAGTTCTTC. Translating it yields CASSGAGGPRNEQFF.

The genes are TRBV7-9 and TRBJ2-1, with 8 bases aligning to TRBD2. V lost 5 bases to trimming and J lost 5 bases; unmatched junction nucleotides: 8. Per germline, CDR1 SEHNR and CDR2 FQNEAQ (reference sequence). This CDR3 spans 15 amino acids. CDR3: CASSSGSGFDNEQFF. The DNA for the CDR3 is TGTGCCAGCAGCAGCGGGAGTGGCTTCGACAATGAGCAGTTCTTC.

The V and J genes are TRBV10-2 and TRBJ1-5; 10 bases align to TRBD1. The germline V gene encodes CDR1 WSHSY and CDR2 SAAADI. CDR3 length equals 17 residues. V shed 6 bases, J shed 4 bases, and the junction held 12 bases outside the gene matches. This chain's CDR3 is CASSTGQGGWKNQPQHF. The CDR3 region has the DNA TGCGCCAGCAGCACCGGACAGGGGGGTTGGAAGAATCAGCCCCAGCATTTT.

The rearrangement links TRBV6-4 to TRBJ2-3; D call uncertain. The CDR3 covers 13 residues. The V end lost 5 bases, the J end lost 3 bases, and 9 bases lay between the germline ends. The V gene's germline CDR1 is MRHNA and CDR2 SNTAGT. CDR3 sequence: CASSSTGTDTQYF. CDR3 coding DNA: TGTGCCAGCAGTTCGACTGGAACAGATACGCAGTATTTT.

The chain couples TRBV4-3 to TRBJ2-7, with TRBD2 identical over 14 bases. The DNA matches TRBJ2-1 better at its end, which makes the J call doubtful. The CDR3 spans 18 residues. CDR1 and CDR2 from the germline V gene are LGHNA and YSLEER. The chain's CDR3 is CASSQEAGTSGRGDEQFF. CDR3 DNA sequence: TGCGCCAGCAGCCAAGAGGCTGGGACTAGCGGGAGAGGGGATGAGCAGTTCTTC.

The chain couples TRBV2 to TRBJ2-7; D is unresolved. The CDR3 contains 11 residues. CDR1 SNHLY and CDR2 FYNNEI come from the germline V gene. The V and J ends lost 4 bases and 3 bases respectively, with 4 bases between them. DNA of the CDR3: TGTGCCAGCAGTGTTAGCTACGAGCAGTACTTC. Translated: CASSVSYEQYF.

The genes are TRBV7-8 and TRBJ2-3, with a possible D match to TRBD2 (5 bases). CDR1 and CDR2 from the germline V gene are SGHVS and FQNEAQ. V shed 6 bases and J shed 5 bases, with 15 bases lying between them. CDR3 length: 14 residues. The CDR3 region is CASRRWRIGDTQYF. The CDR3 DNA reads TGTGCCAGCAGGAGGTGGAGGATTGGAGATACGCAGTATTTT.

This CDR3 is CASSQRPWTGDNEQFF. Written as DNA, the CDR3 is TGCGCCAGCAGCCAGAGACCCTGGACAGGGGACAATGAGCAGTTCTTC. V and J are TRBV4-3 and TRBJ2-1; 9 nucleotides line up with TRBD1. Germline assignment: CDR1 LGHNA and CDR2 YSLEER. V was clipped by 3 bases and J by 5 bases; unmatched bases: 8. The CDR3 runs 16 residues.

This rearrangement joins TRBV2 to TRBJ1-4; TRBD1 might be the D (5 bases). Trimming shortened V by 4 bases and J by 7 bases, and 16 bases separated the two germline ends. CDR3 length equals 15 residues. Germline V CDR1 and CDR2: SNHLY, FYNNEI. The CDR3 region is CASSAGQGKSEKLFF. CDR3 DNA: TGTGCCAGCAGTGCTGGTCAGGGCAAAAGTGAAAAACTGTTTTTT.

The chain has TRBV9 and TRBJ2-6, with TRBD1 matching 9 bases. The CDR3 is 18 amino acids. Germline V gives CDR1 SGDLS, CDR2 YYNGEE. V shed 0 bases, J shed 0 bases, and the junction held 4 bases outside the gene matches. The CDR3 region has the DNA TGTGCCAGCAGCGTAGCGGGACAGGGTCCCTCTGGGGCCAACGTCCTGACTTTC. Amino acid sequence: CASSVAGQGPSGANVLTF.

The chain couples TRBV6-1 to TRBJ2-1; 8 positions agree with TRBD2. Per the germline V gene, CDR1 is MNHNS and CDR2 is SASEGT. The V gene end was trimmed by 2 bases and the J gene end by 5 bases; junction bases not matched to a gene: 17. This CDR3 contains 19 residues. CDR3 in amino acids: CASSEIPGGGGRGHNEQFF. The CDR3 DNA reads as TGTGCCAGCAGTGAAATCCCGGGGGGGGGCGGGAGAGGCCACAATGAGCAGTTCTTC.

This chain links TRBV19 with TRBJ2-7; TRBD2 aligns across 8 bases. V lost 5 bases and J lost 4; bases outside the gene matches: 10. The CDR3 spans 15 residues. The germline V gene has CDR1 LNHDA and CDR2 SQIVND (reference sequence). This CDR3 is CASSPDSGSAYEQYF. The CDR3 nucleotides are TGTGCCAGTAGTCCAGACAGCGGGAGTGCGTACGAGCAGTACTTC.